The sequence of this T cell receptor beta chain was determined in a study of regulatory T cells in long-lasting Graves disease. Whole-study findings and limits: Segments TRBV28, TRBJ1-2 and TRBJ2-5 showed preferential usage in persistent disease. Sample size, which was small, may have reduced accuracy. New patients shared fewer public clonotypes (roughly 910) than persistent patients did (2,741).

Time point indicated: persistent/refractory GD, antithyroid drugs over 5 years with positive TRAb. PBMCs provided the RNA from which the TCR library was made. In building TCR beta libraries, iRepertoire HTBI primers were used together with Arm-PCR of CDR3 regions. Authors' methods: Sample data revealed approximately 62 TRBV and 14 TRBJ segments. In TCRdb, the multiplex PCR reads were re-called with MiXCR into one record per CDR3 protein. TCRdb's processing, not the authors' own work, is the source of the V and J calls. The table includes around 450,000 distinct CDR3 sequences, roughly 21% detected once. Trimming at V came to 0 bases and at J to 6 bases, leaving 6 bases not matched to a gene. CDR1 is SGHVS and CDR2 is FQNEAQ in the germline V gene. The CDR3 contains 16 residues. A word on this clonotype: Its antigen remains unknown.

This chain links TRBV7-8 with TRBJ2-2; 8 bases are shared with TRBD1. This material consisted of peripheral blood mononuclear cells (PBMCs), taken when the disease was refractory, from a patient treated with antithyroid drugs. The TCR comes from a female donor with Graves disease. CDR3 in amino acids: CASSLATGGIAGELFF. The CDR3 nucleotides are TGTGCCAGCAGCTTAGCAACAGGGGGTATTGCCGGGGAGCTGTTTTTT.